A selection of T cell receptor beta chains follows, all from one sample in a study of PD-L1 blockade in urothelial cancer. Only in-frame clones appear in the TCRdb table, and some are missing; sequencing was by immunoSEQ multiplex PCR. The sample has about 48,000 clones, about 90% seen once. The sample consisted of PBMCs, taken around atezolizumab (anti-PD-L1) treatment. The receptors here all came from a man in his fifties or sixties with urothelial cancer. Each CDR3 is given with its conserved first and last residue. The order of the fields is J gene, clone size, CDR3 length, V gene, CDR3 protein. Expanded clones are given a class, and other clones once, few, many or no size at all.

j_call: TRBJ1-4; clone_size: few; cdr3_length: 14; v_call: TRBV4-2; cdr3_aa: CASSQVKGNEKLFF
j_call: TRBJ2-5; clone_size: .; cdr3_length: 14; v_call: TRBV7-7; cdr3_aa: CASSYRTGGETQYF
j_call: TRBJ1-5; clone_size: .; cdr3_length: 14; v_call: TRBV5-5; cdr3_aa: CASSQQVSNQPQHF
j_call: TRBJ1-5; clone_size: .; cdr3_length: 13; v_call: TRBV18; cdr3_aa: CASSPGLSQPQHF
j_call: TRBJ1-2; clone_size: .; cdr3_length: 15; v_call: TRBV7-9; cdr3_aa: CASNAEDRANYGYTF
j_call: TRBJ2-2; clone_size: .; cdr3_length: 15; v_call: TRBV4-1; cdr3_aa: CASSQAGGRVGELFF
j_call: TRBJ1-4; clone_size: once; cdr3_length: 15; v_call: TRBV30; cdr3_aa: CAWSEQVATNEKLFF
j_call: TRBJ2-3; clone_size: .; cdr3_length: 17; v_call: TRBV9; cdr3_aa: CASSVDFGEGPTDTQYF
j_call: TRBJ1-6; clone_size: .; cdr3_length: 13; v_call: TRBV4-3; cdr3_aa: CASKGQGDSPLHF
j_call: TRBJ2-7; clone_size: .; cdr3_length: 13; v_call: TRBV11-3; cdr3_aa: CASSSPQTYEQYF
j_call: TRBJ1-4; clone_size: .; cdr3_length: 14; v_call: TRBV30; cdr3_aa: CAWSVTGTDEKLFF
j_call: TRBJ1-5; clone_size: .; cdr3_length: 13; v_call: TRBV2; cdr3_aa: CASSGQGDQPQHF
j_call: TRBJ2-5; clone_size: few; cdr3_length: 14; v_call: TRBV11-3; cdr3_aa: CASSLTTSGETQYF
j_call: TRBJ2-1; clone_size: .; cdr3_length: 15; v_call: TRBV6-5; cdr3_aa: CASSYEGVPYNEQFF
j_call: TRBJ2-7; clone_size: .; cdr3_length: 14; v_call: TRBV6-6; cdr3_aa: CASSYSQGFYEQYF
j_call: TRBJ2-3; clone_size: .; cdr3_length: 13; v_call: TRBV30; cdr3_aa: CAWRDRGADTQYF
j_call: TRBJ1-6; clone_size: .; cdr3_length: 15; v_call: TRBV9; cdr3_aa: CASSARQGVGSPLHF
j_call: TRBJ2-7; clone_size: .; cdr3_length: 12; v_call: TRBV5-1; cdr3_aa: CASSLVGQGPYF
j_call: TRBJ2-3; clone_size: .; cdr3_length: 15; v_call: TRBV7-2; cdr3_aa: CASSLEGTGGGTQYF
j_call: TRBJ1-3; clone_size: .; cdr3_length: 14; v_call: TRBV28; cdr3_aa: CASSSSGGGNTIYF
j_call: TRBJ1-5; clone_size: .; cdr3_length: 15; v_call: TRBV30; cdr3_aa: CAWSVPGPGNQPQHF
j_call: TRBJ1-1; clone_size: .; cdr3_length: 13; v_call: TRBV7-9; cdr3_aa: CASSFQGPTEAFF
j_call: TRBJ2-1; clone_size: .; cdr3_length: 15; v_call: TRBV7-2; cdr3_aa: CASRLAGGSYNEQFF
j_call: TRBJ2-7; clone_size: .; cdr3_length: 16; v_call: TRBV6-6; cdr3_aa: CASSYSVAGGPYEQYF
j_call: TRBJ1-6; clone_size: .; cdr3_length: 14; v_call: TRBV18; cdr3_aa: CASSETGGYSPLHF
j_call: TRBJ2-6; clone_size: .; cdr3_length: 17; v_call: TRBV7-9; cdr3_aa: CASSLVVLGVGANVLTF
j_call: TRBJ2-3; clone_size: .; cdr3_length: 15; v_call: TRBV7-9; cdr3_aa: CASSFGQTSADTQYF
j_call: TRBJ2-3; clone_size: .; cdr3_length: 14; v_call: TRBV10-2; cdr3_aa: CASSESTLRDTQYF
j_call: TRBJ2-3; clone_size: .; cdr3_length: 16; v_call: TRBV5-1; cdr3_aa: CASSLDGQGARDTQYF
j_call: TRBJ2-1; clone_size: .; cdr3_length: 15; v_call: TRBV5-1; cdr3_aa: CASSYGGGHYNEQFF